This T cell receptor beta chain was recovered during a study of response to subunit inactivated influenza vaccine. The CDR3 spans 11 residues. The V end lost 8 bases, the J end lost 9 bases, and 11 bases lay between the germline ends. The V gene's germline CDR1 is SEHNR and CDR2 FQNEAQ (reference sequence). TCRdb itself ran the RT-PCR reads through MiXCR, one entry per CDR3 protein. The sample lists about 160,000 distinct CDR3 sequences, 11% seen once, with roughly an eighth in the top ten. Source: non-naive T cells sorted from PBMCs, taken 35 to 45 days after vaccination. The sequence came from a man aged 50 to 59 who received an inactivated influenza vaccine. The genes are TRBV7-9 and TRBJ2-1; D gene unclear. DNA of the CDR3: TGTGCCAGCGACCGGTGGGGTGAGCAGTTCTTC. Translation gives CASDRWGEQFF. Filled out from reference TRBV7-9 and TRBJ2-1, the complete variable domain reads DTGVSQNPRHKITKRGQNVTFRCDPISEHNRLYWYRQTLGQGPEFLTYFQNEAQLEKSRLLSDRFSAERPKGSFSTLEIQRTEQGDSAMYLCASDRWGEQFFGPGTRLTVL.